The table lists the clone carrying this TCR beta chain with a few counts. Its antigen is not known. The CDR3 loop spans 13 amino acids. Trimming cost V 5 bases and J 7 bases, with 14 bases left between them. The sample comes from a study of T-cell memory formation after mild COVID-19. Study at large: TCR clusters were largely donor specific. Study-level findings and limits: Clones that shrank (day 15 to 85) were balanced CD4/CD8, whereas later expanders leaned CD4+. The main location of contracting CD4+ clones was CM and EM, and that of contracting CD8+ clones was EMRA. Memory cells collected pre-infection included some clones that later responded, suggesting cross-reactive memory joined.

TCRdb reprocessed the 5' RACE reads via MiXCR and lists one record per CDR3 protein. The sample lists under 400,000 distinct CDR3 sequences, 25% to 30% occurring once. Sequenced input: PBMCs or a T cell subset sorted from them (not recorded which). The chain couples TRBV12-3 or TRBV12-4 to TRBJ2-5; possible D gene TRBD1, 5 bases. This sequence was found in an adult woman who had mild COVID-19 (a few samples of this study predate the infection). Cell type and time point are not known. The CDR3 nucleotides read TGTGCCAGCAGTCCCCGGACAACGGTGACCCAGTACTTC. Its translation is CASSPRTTVTQYF.